The 13 T cell receptor beta chains reported below all come from one sample, sequenced in a study of shared clonotypes between healthy human individuals. The table came from immunoSEQ multiplex PCR; TCRdb's copy has only in-frame clones and leaves some out. The sample contains about 2.3 million clones, 80% to 95% of which appear only once. Material for sequencing was naive CD4+ T cells from PBMCs. Subset meaning: CD45RA+ positively selected. The receptors originated from a man younger than 35 in good health. Some clones in this sample may be carry-over from other donors' samples.

The CDR3 nucleotides are TGTGCCAGCTCACAACAAGGACAGAAAGAGAACTATGGCTACACCTTC. Its protein is CASSQQGQKENYGYTF. The gene calls are TRBV18 and TRBJ1-2, with D possibly TRBD1 on 6 matching bases. There are 16 residues in the CDR3. CDR1 is KGHSH and CDR2 is LQKENI in the germline V gene. V shed 4 bases and J shed 2 bases, with 17 bases lying between them.

This rearrangement joins TRBV9 to TRBJ2-6, with 7 bases fitting TRBD2. The junction had 26 bases not matched to a gene; V was cut back by 4 bases and J by 4 bases. CDR1 is SGDLS, CDR2 YYNGEE, per germline. CDR3 size: 22 residues. The CDR3 region is CASSKRGVGGSHALRGANVLTF. In nucleotides, the CDR3 is TGTGCCAGCAGCAAGAGAGGGGTGGGCGGGAGCCACGCCTTAAGGGGGGCCAACGTCCTGACTTTC.

The V call is TRBV4-2, the J call TRBJ2-7, with 8 bases identical to TRBD2. The CDR3 has 17 residues. V was pared by 0 bases and J by 4 bases, with 11 bases of the junction left unmatched. Germline loops: CDR1 LGHNA, CDR2 YNFKEQ. The CDR3 is CASSQDYQASGRYEQYF. The DNA of the CDR3 is TGTGCCAGCAGCCAAGATTACCAGGCTAGCGGGCGTTACGAGCAGTACTTC.

This chain uses TRBV5-6 with TRBJ2-5; D not certain. V lost 1 base and J lost 8, with 12 bases in between. CDR3 length equals 13 residues. The germline CDR1 and CDR2 sequences are SGHDT and YYEEEE. This chain's CDR3 is CASSLSQIGTQYF. The DNA of the CDR3 is TGTGCCAGCAGCTTGTCCCAGATCGGCACCCAGTACTTC.

The genes are TRBV5-1 and TRBJ2-7, with 7 positions matching TRBD1. The CDR3 runs 15 residues. V trimming: 4 bases; J trimming: 3 bases; junction bases outside the gene matches: 10. Germline V gene lookup returns CDR1 SGHRS and CDR2 YFSETQ. The CDR3 is CASSRSGQRSYEQYF. DNA for the CDR3: TGCGCCAGCAGCCGTTCGGGACAGAGGAGCTACGAGCAGTACTTC.

The J gene is TRBJ1-2, the V gene TRBV2, with a tentative D call TRBD1 (5 bases). Trimming left V 6 bases short and J 4 bases short, with 12 bases between. CDR1 and CDR2 (germline): SNHLY, FYNNEI. This CDR3 comprises 13 residues. Here the CDR3 reads CASSAGGFYGYTF. CDR3 sequence (DNA): TGTGCCAGCAGCGCCGGGGGATTCTATGGCTACACCTTC.

The chain couples TRBV7-2 to TRBJ2-1; D gene uncertain. Trimming pared 5 bases from V and 4 bases from J, leaving 12 bases between. Germline loops: CDR1 SGHTA, CDR2 FQGNSA. This CDR3 contains 14 residues. Here the CDR3 reads CASSAGPVYNEQFF. In nucleotides, the CDR3 is TGTGCCAGCAGCGCCGGGCCCGTATACAATGAGCAGTTCTTC.

The CDR3 loop is CASSLDYSVRTYEQYF. As DNA, the CDR3 is TGTGCCAGCAGCTTGGATTATTCGGTCAGAACCTACGAGCAGTACTTC. The V call is TRBV5-5, the J call TRBJ2-7; D is ambiguous. This CDR3 is 16 amino acids long. Germline-derived CDR1 and CDR2 are SGHKS and YYEKEE (reference sequence). Deletions cut 0 bases from V and 2 bases from J, with 15 bases between. Combining the CDR3 with reference TRBV5-5 and TRBJ2-7 gives the whole variable domain DAGVTQSPTHLIKTRGQQVTLRCSPISGHKSVSWYQQVLGQGPQFIFQYYEKEERGRGNFPDRFSARQFPNYSSELNVNALLLGDSALYLCASSLDYSVRTYEQYFGPGTRLTVT.

The gene calls are TRBV28 and TRBJ1-2, with 9 bases matching TRBD1. V was pared by 6 bases and J by 10 bases, with 15 bases of the junction left unmatched. The CDR3 covers 15 residues. CDR1 is MDHEN and CDR2 is SYDVKM in the germline V gene. The CDR3 bases are TGTGCCAGCAGAGCTTTCGGGACAGGGACTGTTGACTACACCTTC. Its translation: CASRAFGTGTVDYTF.

The chain recombines TRBV11-2 with TRBJ1-2, with TRBD1 matching 10 bases. Germline V gives CDR1 SGHAT, CDR2 FQNNGV. Germline trimming cut 4 bases from V and 7 bases from J; bases unmatched to any gene: 12. The CDR3 spans 16 residues. CDR3 in amino acids: CASSSPPGQGWSGYTF. CDR3 coding DNA: TGTGCCAGCAGCTCACCCCCGGGACAGGGGTGGTCTGGCTACACCTTC.

The rearrangement links TRBV5-1 to TRBJ2-7; 8 bases fit TRBD2. The J segment lost 0 bases and the V segment lost 2 bases, leaving 13 bases of the junction unmatched. Germline loops: CDR1 SGHRS, CDR2 YFSETQ. The CDR3 is 18 residues long. Here the CDR3 DNA reads TGCGCCAGCAGCTTATTAGCGGGGCTAAACCCGAGCTCCTACGAGCAGTACTTC. Its translation is CASSLLAGLNPSSYEQYF.

The chain joins TRBV5-6 to TRBJ2-2; D gene ambiguous. The germline V and J ends were trimmed by 1 base and 1 base, with 11 bases remaining between them. This CDR3 is 16 amino acids long. Germline values: CDR1 SGHDT, CDR2 YYEEEE. This CDR3 is CASSLQVLMNTGELFF. CDR3 in DNA: TGTGCCAGCAGCTTGCAGGTTCTCATGAACACCGGGGAGCTGTTTTTT.

The chain has TRBV28 and TRBJ1-6; tentatively, D is TRBD1 (5 bases). Trimming took 6 bases from V and 1 from J, leaving 13 bases between them. The CDR3 extends over 16 amino acids. In germline, CDR1 is MDHEN, CDR2 SYDVKM. The CDR3 spells CASRGQGESYNSPLHF. The DNA for the CDR3 is TGTGCCAGCAGAGGCCAGGGCGAATCCTATAATTCACCCCTCCACTTT.